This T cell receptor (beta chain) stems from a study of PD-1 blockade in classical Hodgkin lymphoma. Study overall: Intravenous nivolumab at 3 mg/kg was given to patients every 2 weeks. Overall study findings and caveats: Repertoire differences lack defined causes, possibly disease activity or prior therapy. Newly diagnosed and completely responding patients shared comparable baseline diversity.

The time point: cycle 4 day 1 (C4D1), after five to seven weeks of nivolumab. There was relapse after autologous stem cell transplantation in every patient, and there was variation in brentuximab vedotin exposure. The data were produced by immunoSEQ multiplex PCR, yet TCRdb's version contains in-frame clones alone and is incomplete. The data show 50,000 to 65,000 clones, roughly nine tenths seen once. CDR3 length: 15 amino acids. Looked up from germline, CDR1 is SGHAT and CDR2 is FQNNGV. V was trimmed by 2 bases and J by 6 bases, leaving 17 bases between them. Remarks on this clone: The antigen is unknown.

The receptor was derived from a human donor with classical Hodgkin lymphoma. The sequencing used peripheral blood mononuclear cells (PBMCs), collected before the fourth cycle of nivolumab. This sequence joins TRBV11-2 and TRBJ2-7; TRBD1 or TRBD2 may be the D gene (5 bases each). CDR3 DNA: TGTGCCAGCAGCTTATCGGACACGCGCGGAGGCGAGCAGTACTTC. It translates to CASSLSDTRGGEQYF.